The entry that follows covers one T cell receptor beta chain sequence. The antigen is undetermined. The data were taken from a study of graft-versus-host responses after intestinal transplantation. Germline CDR1 and CDR2: SEHNR and FQNEAQ (reference sequence). Trimming shortened V by 0 bases and J by 8 bases, and 16 bases separated the two germline ends. This CDR3 region has 15 residues. The assay was immunoSEQ multiplex PCR, and TCRdb's table has in-frame clones only and misses some. The data show 45,000 to 60,000 clones, with about 93% seen just once and more than 2% held by the top ten. The receptor comes from a human donor who was the organ donor for an intestinal transplant. The chain joins TRBV7-9 to TRBJ1-1; D may be TRBD1 (6 bases). The sample consisted of unstimulated CD4+ T cells sorted from spleen or lymph node cells, taken before transplant. Written as DNA, the CDR3 is TGTGCCAGCAGCTTAGCCACCACAGGGCCGCGGGAAGCTTTCTTT. As protein: CASSLATTGPREAFF.